This TCR beta chain was documented in a study of blood T cells in healthy people across ages. Findings of the study overall: The study found TCR beta diversity correlated strongly with naive T cell percentage. Measured against age, TCR beta diversity per million T cells decreased in a roughly linear manner.

Concerning this clonotype: What it binds is not known.

A sample-barcoded 5' primer and a J-beta primer mix were used in a second PCR of roughly 7 to 11 cycles. Researchers report that a template-switch adaptor with 12 random nucleotides tagged each cDNA molecule. Per sample, CDR3-containing paired-end reads numbered at least 2.5 million. TCRdb called the 5' RACE reads again in MiXCR, with one record for every CDR3 protein. The table has some 1,800,000 distinct CDR3 sequences, 39% seen once; the top ten hold around 23%. The V and J ends lost 7 bases and 10 bases respectively, with 11 bases between them. The germline CDR1 and CDR2 sequences are MNHEY and SVGAGI. This CDR3 is 11 amino acids long.

What was sequenced was blood. This clonotype originated in a human donor in good health. This rearrangement joins TRBV6-5 to TRBJ2-1, with D unclear. CDR3 in DNA: TGTGCCAGCACCCGCGGTACGGAGCAGTTCTTC. Its protein product is CASTRGTEQFF.